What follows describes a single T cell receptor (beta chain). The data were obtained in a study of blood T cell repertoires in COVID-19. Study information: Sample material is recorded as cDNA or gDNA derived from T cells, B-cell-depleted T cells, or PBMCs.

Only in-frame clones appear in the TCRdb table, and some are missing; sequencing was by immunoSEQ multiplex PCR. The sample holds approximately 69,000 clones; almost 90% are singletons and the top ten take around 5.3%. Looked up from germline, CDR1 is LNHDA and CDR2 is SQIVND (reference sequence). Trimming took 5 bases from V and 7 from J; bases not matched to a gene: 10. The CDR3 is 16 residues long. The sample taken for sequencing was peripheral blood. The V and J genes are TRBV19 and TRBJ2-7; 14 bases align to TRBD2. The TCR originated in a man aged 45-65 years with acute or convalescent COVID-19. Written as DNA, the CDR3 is TGTGCCAGTAGTGTACAACCCGGACTAGCGGGAGGAGAGCAGTACTTC. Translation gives CASSVQPGLAGGEQYF.